Listed below are T cell receptor beta chains from one sample, sequenced in a study of breast tumors, draining lymph nodes, adjacent tissues. MiXCR was run by TCRdb on the multiplex PCR reads, yielding one entry per CDR3 protein. The top ten hold approximately 5.3% of the sample, which has nearly 110,000 distinct CDR3 sequences, 30% seen once. Material for sequencing was axillary lymph node tissue. The origin of the receptors is a female donor with breast cancer. Some clones in this sample may be carry-over from other donors' samples. CDR3s include the opening cysteine and the closing phenylalanine or tryptophan. D genes are given only for firm matches. A row's size may be missing; if present it is once, few, many or a size class.

D	J	size	V	CDR3	DNA
.	TRBJ1-3	many	TRBV19	CASSIDQGSGNTIYF	TGTGCCAGTAGTATAGACCAGGGATCTGGAAACACCATATATTTT
.	TRBJ2-3	many	TRBV4-1	CASSHSTDTQYF	TGCGCCAGCAGCCATAGCACAGATACGCAGTATTTT
TRBD2	TRBJ2-1	many	TRBV2	CASRSGTSGYNEQFF	TGTGCCAGCAGGTCCGGGACTAGCGGTTACAATGAGCAGTTCTTC
.	TRBJ1-1	once	TRBV6-1	CATKNTGKITEAFF	TGTGCCACCAAAAACACAGGGAAAATCACTGAAGCTTTCTTT
TRBD1	TRBJ2-7	.	TRBV15	CATPGQAYEQYF	TGTGCCACCCCGGGACAGGCCTACGAGCAGTACTTC
.	TRBJ2-1	many	TRBV20-1	CSARWRVLGEQFF	TGCAGTGCTCGCTGGAGGGTTTTAGGTGAGCAGTTCTTC
TRBD1	TRBJ1-2	many	TRBV13	CASSLTGDSPRYGYTF	TGTGCCAGCAGCTTAACCGGGGACAGCCCCCGGTATGGCTACACCTTC
TRBD1	TRBJ1-6	many	TRBV28	CASSPQQGANSPLHF	TGTGCCAGCAGTCCCCAACAGGGGGCAAATTCACCCCTCCACTTT
.	TRBJ1-2	many	TRBV28	CASCFAGGDREGYTF	TGTGCCAGCTGCTTTGCCGGGGGGGACCGGGAAGGCTACACCTTC
.	TRBJ1-2	many	TRBV6-2/TRBV6-3	CASSYSTSGSANYGYTF	TGTGCCAGCAGTTACTCAACGTCAGGGTCCGCTAACTATGGCTACACCTTC
.	TRBJ2-4	many	TRBV7-9	CASSSTMGKNIQYF	TGTGCCAGCAGCTCTACCATGGGCAAAAACATTCAGTACTTC
TRBD1	TRBJ1-5	once	TRBV2	CASSRGRETQHF	TGTGCCAGCAGCAGGGGGCGAGAGACCCAGCATTTT
.	TRBJ2-7	many	TRBV20-1	CRCESSSYEQYF	TGCAGATGCGAGAGCTCCTCCTACGAGCAGTACTTC
.	TRBJ2-7	.	TRBV7-8	CASSFQGGEQYF	TGTGCCAGCAGCTTCCAGGGGGGCGAGCAGTACTTC
.	TRBJ2-7	many	TRBV5-1	CASSFEDRLRYEQYF	TGCGCCAGCAGCTTTGAAGACAGGCTACGCTACGAGCAGTACTTC
TRBD1	TRBJ2-1	many	TRBV6-6	CASSSTGQQFF	TGTGCCAGCAGTTCGACAGGGCAGCAGTTCTTC
TRBD1	TRBJ1-5	.	TRBV20-1	CSAREVGGAGQPQHF	TGCAGTGCTAGGGAGGTAGGGGGCGCAGGTCAGCCCCAGCATTTT
.	TRBJ2-7	many	TRBV19	CASSSGETYEQYF	TGTGCCAGTAGTAGCGGTGAAACCTACGAGCAGTACTTC
.	TRBJ2-5	.	TRBV28	CASRGGAGFSKTQYF	TGTGCCAGCCGAGGGGGGGCGGGATTTTCTAAGACCCAGTACTTC
.	TRBJ1-2	many	TRBV29-1	CSVVPSRSYGYTF	TGCAGCGTTGTTCCGAGCCGTAGCTATGGCTACACCTTC
.	TRBJ2-3	many	TRBV20-1	CSAREGLRTDTQYF	TGCAGTGCTAGAGAGGGACTGCGCACAGATACGCAGTATTTT
TRBD1	TRBJ2-5	many	TRBV7-2	CASSRRNRGQETQYF	TGTGCCAGCAGTCGAAGAAACAGGGGTCAAGAGACCCAGTACTTC
.	TRBJ2-1	.	TRBV6-2/TRBV6-3	CASTPPLGGGSSYNEQFF	TGTGCCAGCACGCCTCCTCTAGGCGGGGGCAGTTCCTACAATGAGCAGTTCTTC
.	TRBJ1-2	many	TRBV7-9	CASSLAGAGGYTF	TGTGCCAGCAGCTTAGCCGGCGCAGGTGGCTACACCTTC
.	TRBJ2-2	many	TRBV25-1	CASRVGGSGELFF	TGTGCCAGCAGGGTAGGGGGGTCCGGGGAGCTGTTTTTT
TRBD2	TRBJ2-2	many	TRBV6-5	CASRRDSRGAGELFF	TGTGCCAGCAGGAGGGACTCCCGGGGGGCCGGGGAGCTGTTTTTT
.	TRBJ2-7	many	TRBV20-1	CSARDRGPSYEQYF	TGCAGTGCTAGAGATAGGGGCCCTTCCTACGAGCAGTACTTC
.	TRBJ2-7	many	TRBV12-3/TRBV12-4	CASSPHSYEQYF	TGTGCCAGCAGTCCCCACTCCTACGAGCAGTACTTC
.	TRBJ2-7	many	TRBV6-1	CASSRQTSSYEQYF	TGTGCCAGCAGTCGTCAGACCAGCTCCTACGAGCAGTACTTC
.	TRBJ2-3	many	TRBV20-1	CSATRTGTDTQYF	TGCAGTGCTACCAGGACAGGCACAGATACGCAGTATTTT
.	TRBJ1-1	many	TRBV2	CASNRANTEAFF	TGTGCCAGCAACAGGGCTAACACTGAAGCTTTCTTT
.	TRBJ2-2	many	TRBV19	CASSRQPTGELFF	TGTGCCAGTAGTCGACAGCCCACCGGGGAGCTGTTTTTT
.	TRBJ2-5	many	TRBV20-1	CSARDEGPGAQYF	TGCAGTGCTAGAGATGAGGGGCCAGGGGCCCAGTACTTC
TRBD2	TRBJ2-5	many	TRBV20-1	CSARDLAGGPQETQYF	TGCAGTGCTAGAGATCTAGCGGGGGGGCCCCAAGAGACCCAGTACTTC
.	TRBJ2-7	many	TRBV7-9	CASSLGAGDSYEQYF	TGTGCCAGCAGCTTAGGGGCAGGGGACTCCTACGAGCAGTACTTC
.	TRBJ2-2	many	TRBV4-1	CASSVFGENTGELFF	TGCGCCAGCAGTGTGTTTGGGGAGAACACCGGGGAGCTGTTTTTT
TRBD1	TRBJ1-2	many	TRBV20-1	CSASGTGNNYGYTF	TGCAGTGCGTCCGGGACAGGGAATAACTATGGCTACACCTTC
TRBD1	TRBJ2-1	.	TRBV6-2/TRBV6-3	CASSHFAQGDEQFF	TGTGCCAGCAGTCACTTTGCACAGGGGGATGAGCAGTTCTTC